This T cell receptor (beta chain) was sequenced in a study of glioma-infiltrating T cells. Germline CDR1 is LNHDA and CDR2 is SQIVND (reference sequence). The V gene lost 7 bases and the J gene lost 0 bases, with 18 bases spanning the gap. The length of the CDR3 is 16 residues. Amplification of TCR alpha and beta CDR3 regions from RNA used iRepertoire nested multiplex PCR. Input was roughly 85-450 ng of tissue mRNA or PBMC total RNA. One entry per CDR3 protein results from TCRdb running MiXCR on the multiplex PCR reads. This repertoire shows tens of thousands of distinct CDR3 sequences, 20% to 25% found once; its top ten account for roughly 7%. Details on this clonotype: Its antigen is currently unknown. This may stem from a read error, because a much larger clone lies one nucleotide away.

Study findings and constraints: Non-neoplastic patients had below-expected tissue-blood divergence, while all gliomas exceeded expectation. CDR3 overlap between tissue and blood was very small.

The sequenced material came from glioma tissue, nonneoplastic brain tissue, or PBMCs (not recorded which). The chain recombines TRBV19 with TRBJ1-1; D is unclear. This sequence was found in a human donor with low-grade glioma or glioblastoma, undergoing nonglioma brain surgery, or in good health (not recorded which). CDR3 DNA: TGTGCCAGTACGACGATAGCCCGACATTTGAACACTGAAGCTTTCTTT. Its translation: CASTTIARHLNTEAFF. The full variable domain, in which reference TRBV19 and TRBJ1-1 provide the parts outside the CDR3, is DGGITQSPKYLFRKEGQNVTLSCEQNLNHDAMYWYRQDPGQGLRLIYYSQIVNDFQKGDIAEGYSVSREKKESFPLTVTSAQKNPTAFYLCASTTIARHLNTEAFFGQGTRLTVV.